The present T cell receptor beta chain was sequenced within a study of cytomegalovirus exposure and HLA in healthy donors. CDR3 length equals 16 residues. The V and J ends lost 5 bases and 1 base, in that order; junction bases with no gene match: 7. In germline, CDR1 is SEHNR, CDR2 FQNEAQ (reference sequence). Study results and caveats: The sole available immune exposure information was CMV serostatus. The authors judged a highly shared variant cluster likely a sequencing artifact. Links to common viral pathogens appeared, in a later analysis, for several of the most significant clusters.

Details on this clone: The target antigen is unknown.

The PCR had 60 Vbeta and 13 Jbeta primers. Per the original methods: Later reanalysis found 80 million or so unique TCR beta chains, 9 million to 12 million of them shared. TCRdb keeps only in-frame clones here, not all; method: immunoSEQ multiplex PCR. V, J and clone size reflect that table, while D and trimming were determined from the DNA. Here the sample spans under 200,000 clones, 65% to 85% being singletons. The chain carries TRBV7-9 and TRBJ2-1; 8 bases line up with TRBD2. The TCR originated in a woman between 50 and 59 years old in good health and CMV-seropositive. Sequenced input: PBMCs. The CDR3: CASSPTSGVSYNEQFF. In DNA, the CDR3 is TGTGCCAGCAGCCCTACTAGCGGAGTGTCCTACAATGAGCAGTTCTTC.